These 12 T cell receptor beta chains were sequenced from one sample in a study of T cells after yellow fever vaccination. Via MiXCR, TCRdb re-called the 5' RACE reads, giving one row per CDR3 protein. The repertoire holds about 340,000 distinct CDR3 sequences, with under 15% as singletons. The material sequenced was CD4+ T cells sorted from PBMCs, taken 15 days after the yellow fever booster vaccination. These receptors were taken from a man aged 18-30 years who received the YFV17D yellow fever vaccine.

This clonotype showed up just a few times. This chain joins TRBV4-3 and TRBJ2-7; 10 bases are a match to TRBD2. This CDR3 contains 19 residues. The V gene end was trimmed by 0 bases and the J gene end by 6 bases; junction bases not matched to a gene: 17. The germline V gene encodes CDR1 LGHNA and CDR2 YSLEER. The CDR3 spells CASSQEGPLLAGALSEQYF. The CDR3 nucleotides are TGCGCCAGCAGCCAAGAGGGGCCCCTTCTAGCGGGGGCACTCAGCGAGCAGTACTTC.

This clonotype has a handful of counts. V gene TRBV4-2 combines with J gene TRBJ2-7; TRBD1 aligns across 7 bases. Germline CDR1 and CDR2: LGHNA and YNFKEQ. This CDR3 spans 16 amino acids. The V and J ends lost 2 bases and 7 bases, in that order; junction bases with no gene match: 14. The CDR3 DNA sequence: TGTGCCAGCAGCCAAAAATTGAGACAGGGTTTGAGGGAGCAGTACTTC. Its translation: CASSQKLRQGLREQYF.

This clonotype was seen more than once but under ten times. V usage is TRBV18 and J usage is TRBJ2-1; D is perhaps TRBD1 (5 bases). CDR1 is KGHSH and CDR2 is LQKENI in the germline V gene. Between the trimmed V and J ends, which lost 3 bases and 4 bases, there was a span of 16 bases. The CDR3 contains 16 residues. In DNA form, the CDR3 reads TGTGCCAGCTCACCTGACAGCGCCTTCGTTTACAATGAGCAGTTCTTC. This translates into CASSPDSAFVYNEQFF.

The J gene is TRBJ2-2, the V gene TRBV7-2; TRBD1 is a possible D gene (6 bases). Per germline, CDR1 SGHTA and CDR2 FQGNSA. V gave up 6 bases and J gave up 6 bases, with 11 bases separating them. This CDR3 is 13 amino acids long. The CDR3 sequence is CASSNRAAGELFF. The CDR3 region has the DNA TGTGCCAGCAGTAACAGGGCCGCCGGGGAGCTGTTTTTT.

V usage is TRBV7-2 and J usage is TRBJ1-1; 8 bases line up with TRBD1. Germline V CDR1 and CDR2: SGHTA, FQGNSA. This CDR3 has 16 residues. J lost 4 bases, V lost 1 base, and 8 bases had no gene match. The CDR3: CASSLGHRGIVTEAFF. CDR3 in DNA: TGTGCCAGCAGCTTAGGCCACAGGGGGATTGTCACTGAAGCTTTCTTT.

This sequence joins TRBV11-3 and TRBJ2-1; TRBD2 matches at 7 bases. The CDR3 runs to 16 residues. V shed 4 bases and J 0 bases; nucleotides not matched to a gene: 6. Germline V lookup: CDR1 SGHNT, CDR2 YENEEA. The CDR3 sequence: CASSYGASGSYNEQFF. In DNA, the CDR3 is TGTGCCAGCAGCTACGGGGCTAGCGGCTCCTACAATGAGCAGTTCTTC. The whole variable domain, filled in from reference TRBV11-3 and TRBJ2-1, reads EAGVVQSPRYKIIEKKQPVAFWCNPISGHNTLYWYLQNLGQGPELLIRYENEEAVDDSQLPKDRFSAERLKGVDSTLKIQPAELGDSAVYLCASSYGASGSYNEQFFGPGTRLTVL.

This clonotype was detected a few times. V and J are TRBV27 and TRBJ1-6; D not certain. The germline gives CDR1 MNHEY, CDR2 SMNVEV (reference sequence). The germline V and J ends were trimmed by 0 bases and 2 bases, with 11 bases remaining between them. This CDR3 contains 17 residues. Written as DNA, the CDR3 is TGTGCCAGCAGTTTATCGGGCGGGAGGCCCTATAATTCACCCCTCCACTTT. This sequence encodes CASSLSGGRPYNSPLHF.

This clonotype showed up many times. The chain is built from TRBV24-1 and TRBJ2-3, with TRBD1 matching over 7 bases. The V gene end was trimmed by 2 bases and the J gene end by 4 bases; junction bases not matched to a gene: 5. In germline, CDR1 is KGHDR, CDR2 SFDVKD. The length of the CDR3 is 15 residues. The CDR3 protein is CATSDSGTDPDTQYF. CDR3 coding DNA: TGTGCCACCAGTGATTCGGGGACAGACCCAGATACGCAGTATTTT.

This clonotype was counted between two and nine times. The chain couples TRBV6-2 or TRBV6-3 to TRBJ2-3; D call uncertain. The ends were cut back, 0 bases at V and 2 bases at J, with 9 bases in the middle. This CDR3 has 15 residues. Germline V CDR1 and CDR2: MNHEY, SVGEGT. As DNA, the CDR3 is TGTGCCAGCAGTTACTCGAAAAGGGCCACAGATACGCAGTATTTT. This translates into CASSYSKRATDTQYF.

This CDR3 reads CASSLVGQDNEQFF. CDR3 in DNA: TGCGCCAGCAGCTTGGTAGGACAAGACAATGAGCAGTTCTTC. The genes are TRBV5-1 and TRBJ2-1, with a weak D call TRBD1 (5 bases). This CDR3 spans 14 amino acids. Trimming took off 0 bases at V and 5 bases at J, with 9 bases between the two ends. Germline CDR1 reads SGHRS; CDR2 reads YFSETQ. The full variable domain, in which reference TRBV5-1 and TRBJ2-1 provide the parts outside the CDR3, is KAGVTQTPRYLIKTRGQQVTLSCSPISGHRSVSWYQQTPGQGLQFLFEYFSETQRNKGNFPGRFSGRQFSNSRSEMNVSTLELGDSALYLCASSLVGQDNEQFFGPGTRLTVL.

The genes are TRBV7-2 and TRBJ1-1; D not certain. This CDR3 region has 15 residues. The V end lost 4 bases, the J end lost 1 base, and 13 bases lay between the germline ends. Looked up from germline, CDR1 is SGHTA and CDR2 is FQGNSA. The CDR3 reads CASSSWYGANTEAFF. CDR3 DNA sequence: TGTGCCAGCAGCTCCTGGTATGGTGCGAACACTGAAGCTTTCTTT.

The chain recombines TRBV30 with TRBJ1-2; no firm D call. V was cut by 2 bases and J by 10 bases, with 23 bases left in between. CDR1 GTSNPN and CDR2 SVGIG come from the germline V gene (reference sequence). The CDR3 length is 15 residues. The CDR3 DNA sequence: TGTGCCTGGAGTTCGGACGGCTACGGAGTGGAAGCCTACACCTTC. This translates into CAWSSDGYGVEAYTF.